The rows below give T cell receptor beta chains drawn from one sample of a study of blood T cell repertoires in COVID-19. Some clones are missing from TCRdb's copy, which holds only in-frame ones; the method was immunoSEQ multiplex PCR. In the table there are about 300,000 clones, roughly 91% of which are singletons. Sequencing input: peripheral blood. Every receptor here comes from a woman aged 25 to 39 with COVID-19, enrolled during active disease. Each CDR3 is given with its conserved first and last residue. A D gene is named only where the DNA matches it firmly. For some rows the clone size is stated as once, few or many, or as a class when expanded; others skip it.

clone size | D gene | J gene | V gene | CDR3 DNA | CDR3 protein
NA | TRBD1 | TRBJ2-1 | TRBV6-5 | TGTGCCAGCAGTTACTCGTTAGGGACAGCAAGCAATGAGCAGTTCTTC | CASSYSLGTASNEQFF
NA | NA | TRBJ1-2 | TRBV7-2 | TGTGCCAGCAGCTTAGCGCGGGGGGAAGGTGGCTACACCTTC | CASSLARGEGGYTF
NA | NA | TRBJ1-1 | TRBV24-1 | TGTGCCACATTCTATTCGTTCCCCCCGAACACTGAAGCTTTCTTT | CATFYSFPPNTEAFF
NA | TRBD1 | TRBJ2-6 | TRBV7-2 | TGTGCCAGCAGCTTCCAGGGGGCTGGGGCCAACGTCCTGACTTTC | CASSFQGAGANVLTF
once | NA | TRBJ1-2 | TRBV6-5 | TGTGCCAGCAGGGCAGCAGGGGTGAACTATGGCTACACCTTC | CASRAAGVNYGYTF
NA | TRBD1 | TRBJ1-2 | TRBV19 | TGTGCCAGTAGTCGACAGGGAGCGGCGGGCTACACCTTC | CASSRQGAAGYTF
NA | NA | TRBJ1-3 | TRBV29-1 | TGCAGCGTTGAGCCCCAGGGTCGCGACGGAAACACCATATATTTT | CSVEPQGRDGNTIYF
NA | TRBD1 | TRBJ1-1 | TRBV27 | TGTGCCAGCAGTTTCCGCCGGACAGGAGAAGCTTTCTTT | CASSFRRTGEAFF
NA | NA | TRBJ1-2 | TRBV7-9 | TGTGCCAGCAGCTTAGTCCAGTTCTTAGGCTACACCTTC | CASSLVQFLGYTF
NA | NA | TRBJ1-1 | TRBV7-9 | TGTGCCAGCAACCAATACCTAGGCACTGAAGCTTTCTTT | CASNQYLGTEAFF
NA | NA | TRBJ1-5 | TRBV15 | TGTGCCACCAGCAGAGATAAGACTAGGTCGCCCCAGCATTTT | CATSRDKTRSPQHF
NA | NA | TRBJ1-1 | TRBV4-1 | TGCGCCAGCAGCCTCCCACGGCGGGTCGGGGACACTGAAGCTTTCTTT | CASSLPRRVGDTEAFF
NA | TRBD2 | TRBJ2-5 | TRBV28 | TGTGCCAGCACCCTAGGCCCTAGCGGGGGGTACCAAGAGACCCAGTACTTC | CASTLGPSGGYQETQYF
NA | NA | TRBJ1-1 | TRBV5-8 | TGTGCCAGCAGCTCCTCGACAGGTCCCGTCCCCCGGGGGAACACTGAAGCTTTCTTT | CASSSSTGPVPRGNTEAFF
NA | TRBD1 | TRBJ1-2 | TRBV5-1 | TGCGCCAGCAGCTGGCGGAGACCAGGGGGGAATGGCTACACCTTC | CASSWRRPGGNGYTF
NA | TRBD2 | TRBJ2-5 | TRBV5-6 | TGTGCCAGCAGCGTCCGGGAGGAAGAGACCCAGTACTTC | CASSVREEETQYF
NA | NA | TRBJ2-2 | TRBV7-2 | TGTGCCAGCAGCTGGGCCTTATCAGGCGGGGAGCTGTTTTTT | CASSWALSGGELFF
few | TRBD1 | TRBJ2-5 | TRBV7-2 | TGTGCCAGCAGCTTAGTGGGACAGGGGGCCCTCCAAGAGACCCAGTACTTC | CASSLVGQGALQETQYF
NA | NA | TRBJ2-1 | TRBV19 | TGTGCCAGTAGTATTGTATCGTTGGGGAGCTCCTACAATGAGCAGTTCTTC | CASSIVSLGSSYNEQFF
NA | NA | TRBJ1-5 | TRBV5-1 | TGCGCCAGCAGACCAACAGGGTTCGGCAATCAGCCCCAGCATTTT | CASRPTGFGNQPQHF
NA | TRBD2 | TRBJ2-5 | TRBV4-3 | TGCGCCAGCAGCCAAGTCACTAGCGGGGGGTACCAAGAGACCCAGTACTTC | CASSQVTSGGYQETQYF
few | NA | TRBJ2-2 | TRBV10-3 | TGTGCCATCAGTGAAGCGTCGAACACCGGGGAGCTGTTTTTT | CAISEASNTGELFF
NA | NA | TRBJ1-4 | TRBV4-2 | TGTGCCAGCAGCCAGGGCGACAGAGCAACTAATGAAAAACTGTTTTTT | CASSQGDRATNEKLFF
NA | TRBD1 | TRBJ2-6 | TRBV19 | TGTGCCAGTAGAAGACAGGGACCTTTCTCTGGGGCCAACGTCCTGACTTTC | CASRRQGPFSGANVLTF
NA | NA | TRBJ2-1 | TRBV2 | TGTGCCAGCAGTGAGGGGACACCGAATGAGCAGTTCTTC | CASSEGTPNEQFF
NA | TRBD2 | TRBJ2-2 | TRBV11-3 | TGTGCCAGCGACGAAGCGGGGGACACCGGGGAGCTGTTTTTT | CASDEAGDTGELFF
NA | NA | TRBJ1-1 | TRBV5-5 | TGTGCCAGCAGCCTCCCCGGGACACCCCAAGCTTTCTTT | CASSLPGTPQAFF
NA | TRBD1 | TRBJ1-3 | TRBV18 | TGTGCCAGCTCACCACCCTGGACAGGGGGCGAGCCTAAAGGAAACACCATATATTTT | CASSPPWTGGEPKGNTIYF
NA | NA | TRBJ1-5 | TRBV5-5 | TGTGCCAGCAGCTTGGTCTCGGGAGACAATCAGCCCCAGCATTTT | CASSLVSGDNQPQHF
NA | NA | TRBJ1-4 | TRBV6-5 | TGTGCCAGCAGTTACTCAGGCAGGGTAAATGAAAAACTGTTTTTT | CASSYSGRVNEKLFF
NA | NA | TRBJ1-4 | TRBV7-2 | TGTGCCAGCAGCTCCTACCCGGACAGACCAAATGAAAAACTGTTTTTT | CASSSYPDRPNEKLFF
NA | NA | TRBJ2-1 | TRBV29-1 | TGCAGCGTTGACATTTACAATGAGCAGTTCTTC | CSVDIYNEQFF
NA | NA | TRBJ2-2 | TRBV28 | TGTGCCAGCAGCCTCACCGGGGAGCTGTTTTTT | CASSLTGELFF
NA | NA | TRBJ1-5 | TRBV29-1 | TGCAGCGTTGGACAGGCGATTAATCAGCCCCAGCATTTT | CSVGQAINQPQHF
NA | NA | TRBJ1-6 | TRBV29-1 | TGCAGCGTTGAGTATGCCCAGGGGTCACCCCTCCACTTT | CSVEYAQGSPLHF
NA | NA | TRBJ1-2 | TRBV2 | TGTGCCAGCAGTGAAACAATTGGCGGATACTATGGCTACACCTTC | CASSETIGGYYGYTF
NA | TRBD1 | TRBJ1-5 | TRBV28 | TGTGCCAGCAGGGAGGGGACAGCCAATCAGCCCCAGCATTTT | CASREGTANQPQHF
NA | NA | TRBJ2-3 | TRBV4-1 | TGCGCCAGCAGCCAGGAGCGTACCGGGACTTTGACCACAGATACGCAGTATTTT | CASSQERTGTLTTDTQYF
NA | TRBD2 | TRBJ2-7 | TRBV5-4 | TGTGCCAGCAGCTTGGAAGCGGGGGGCCGTCTATCCTACGAGCAGTACTTC | CASSLEAGGRLSYEQYF
NA | TRBD1 | TRBJ2-7 | TRBV5-5 | TGTGCCAGCAGCCCTACAGGGGGACAGTCCTACGAGCAGTACTTC | CASSPTGGQSYEQYF
NA | TRBD1 | TRBJ2-2 | TRBV29-1 | TGCAGCGTTGTGGGGCCGGGACAGACCACCGGGGAGCTGTTTTTT | CSVVGPGQTTGELFF
once | TRBD2 | TRBJ2-1 | TRBV29-1 | TGCAGCGCCAGACTAGCGGTCAATGAGCAGTTCTTC | CSARLAVNEQFF
NA | NA | TRBJ1-5 | TRBV28 | TGTGCCAGCAGTTTAGAGGAGAATCAGCCCCAGCATTTT | CASSLEENQPQHF
NA | NA | TRBJ2-5 | TRBV5-1 | TGCGCCAGCAGCAAAGCCGGACACGCTGGGCAAGAGACCCAGTACTTC | CASSKAGHAGQETQYF
NA | NA | TRBJ1-4 | TRBV10-3 | TGTGCCATCAGTGCTGGGGCGAATGAAAAACTGTTTTTT | CAISAGANEKLFF
NA | NA | TRBJ2-1 | TRBV11-3 | TGTGCCAGCAGCTTAGATGGGGGGGCCGATGAGCAGTTCTTC | CASSLDGGADEQFF
NA | NA | TRBJ1-5 | TRBV19 | TGTGCCAGTAGTATACCAGGGACTTTTAGCAATCAGCCCCAGCATTTT | CASSIPGTFSNQPQHF
NA | NA | TRBJ2-2 | TRBV5-1 | TGCGCCAGCAGCCCCAGGCCGGGGACCGGGGAGCTGTTTTTT | CASSPRPGTGELFF
few | NA | TRBJ2-7 | TRBV15 | TGTGCCACCAGCAGAGGTGAGGGCTACGAGCAGTACTTC | CATSRGEGYEQYF